The clone carrying this T cell receptor (beta chain) has a handful of counts. The data were obtained in a study of early stage breast cancer tumors. Trimming took 3 bases from V and 13 from J; bases not matched to a gene: 14. Per germline, CDR1 ENHRY and CDR2 SYGVKD. The CDR3 covers 16 residues. Profiled with immunoSEQ multiplex PCR; TCRdb holds only in-frame clones, not every one. The sample carries some 41,000 clones, around 73% recorded once. The rearrangement joins TRBV10-3 to TRBJ1-6; 8 nucleotides match TRBD1. The origin of this receptor is a person aged 45-65 years with breast cancer. Sequencing was carried out using blood. CDR3 DNA sequence: TGTGCCATCAGTGATCCCGGACAGGGTACTCCTTGGCCCCTCCACTTT. Protein sequence: CAISDPGQGTPWPLHF.